The T cell receptor beta chain described here comes from a study of cytomegalovirus exposure and HLA in healthy donors. Repertoires were generated with immunoSEQ multiplex PCR, while TCRdb's copy carries only in-frame clones and drops some. This table holds roughly 300,000 clones, 88% found once. As regards this clone: Its antigen is still unknown.

Broader study findings: According to the study, 150 to 200 TCR beta chains were cytomegalovirus-associated.

The V and J ends lost 6 bases and 7 bases, in that order; junction bases with no gene match: 5. The CDR3 has 12 residues. Germline-derived CDR1 and CDR2 are MNHNY and SVGAGI (reference sequence). This TCR was sampled from a woman under 30 in good health and CMV-seronegative. Sequencing used PBMCs. The chain uses TRBV6-6 and TRBJ2-7; 8 bases agree with TRBD2. The CDR3 sequence is CASRAGAGEQYF. DNA for the CDR3: TGTGCCAGCAGAGCGGGAGCGGGAGAGCAGTACTTC.